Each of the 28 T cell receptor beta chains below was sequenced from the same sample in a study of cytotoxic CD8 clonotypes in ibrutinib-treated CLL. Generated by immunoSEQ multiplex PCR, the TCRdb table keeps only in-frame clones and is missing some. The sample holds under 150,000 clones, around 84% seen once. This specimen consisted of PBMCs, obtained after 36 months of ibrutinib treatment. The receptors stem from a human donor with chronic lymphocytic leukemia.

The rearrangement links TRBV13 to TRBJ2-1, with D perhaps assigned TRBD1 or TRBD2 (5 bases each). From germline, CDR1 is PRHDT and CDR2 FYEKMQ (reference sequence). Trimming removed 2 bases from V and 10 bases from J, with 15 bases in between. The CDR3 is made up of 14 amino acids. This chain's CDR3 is CASSLFGWGSEQFF. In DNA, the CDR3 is TGTGCCAGCAGCTTATTTGGGTGGGGGTCGGAGCAGTTCTTC. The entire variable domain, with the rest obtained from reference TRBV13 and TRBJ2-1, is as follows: AAGVIQSPRHLIKEKRETATLKCYPIPRHDTVYWYQQGPGQDPQFLISFYEKMQSDKGSIPDRFSAQQFSDYHSELNMSSLELGDSALYFCASSLFGWGSEQFFGPGTRLTVL.

CDR3 in DNA: TGTGCCAGCAGTTACACAGGACCCGTTTTCGCTGAAGCTTTCTTT. Residues: CASSYTGPVFAEAFF. The chain employs TRBV6-6 and TRBJ1-1, with D maybe TRBD1 (5 bases). CDR3 length: 15 residues. The germline CDR1 and CDR2 sequences are MNHNY and SVGAGI (reference sequence). V lost 2 bases, J lost 6 bases, and 16 bases lay in between.

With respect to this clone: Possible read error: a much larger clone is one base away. CDR3 bases: TGTGCCAGCAGTGAAACCTACGAGCAGTACTTC. Translating it yields CASSETYEQYF. The rearrangement joins TRBV2 to TRBJ2-7; unclear D gene. This CDR3 has 11 residues. Trimming left V 2 bases short and J 2 bases short, with 1 base between. Germline V lookup: CDR1 SNHLY, CDR2 FYNNEI.

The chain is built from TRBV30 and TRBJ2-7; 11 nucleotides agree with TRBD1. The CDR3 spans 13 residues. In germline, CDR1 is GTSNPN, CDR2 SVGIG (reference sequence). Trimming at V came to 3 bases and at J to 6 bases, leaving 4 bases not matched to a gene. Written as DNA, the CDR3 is TGTGCCTGGAGCAGGACAGGGGGCGGCGAGCAGTACTTC. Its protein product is CAWSRTGGGEQYF.

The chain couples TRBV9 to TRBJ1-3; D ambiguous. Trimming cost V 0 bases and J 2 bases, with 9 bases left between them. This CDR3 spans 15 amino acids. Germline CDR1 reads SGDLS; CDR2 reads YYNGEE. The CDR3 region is CASSVEWGPGNTIYF. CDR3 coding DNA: TGTGCCAGCAGCGTAGAATGGGGTCCTGGAAACACCATATATTTT.

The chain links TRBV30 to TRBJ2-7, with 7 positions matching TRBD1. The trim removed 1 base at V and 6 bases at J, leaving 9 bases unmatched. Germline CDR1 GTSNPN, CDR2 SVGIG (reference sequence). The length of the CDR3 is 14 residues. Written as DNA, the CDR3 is TGTGCCTGGAGTGAAGACAGGGACCGGGGCGAGCAGTACTTC. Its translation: CAWSEDRDRGEQYF.

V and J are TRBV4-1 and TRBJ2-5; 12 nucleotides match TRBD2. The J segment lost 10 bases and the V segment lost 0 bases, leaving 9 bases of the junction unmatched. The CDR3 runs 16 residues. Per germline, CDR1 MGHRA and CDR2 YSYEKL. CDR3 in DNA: TGCGCCAGCAGCCAAGAGGCTAGCGGGGGGGCTGGTGGCCAGTACTTC. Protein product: CASSQEASGGAGGQYF.

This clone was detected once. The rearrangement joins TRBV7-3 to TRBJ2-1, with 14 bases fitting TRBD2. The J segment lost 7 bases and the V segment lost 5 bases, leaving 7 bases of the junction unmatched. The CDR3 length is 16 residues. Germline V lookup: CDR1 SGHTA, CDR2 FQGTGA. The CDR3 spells CASSPGTSGSWNEQFF. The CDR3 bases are TGTGCCAGCAGCCCCGGGACTAGCGGGAGTTGGAATGAGCAGTTCTTC.

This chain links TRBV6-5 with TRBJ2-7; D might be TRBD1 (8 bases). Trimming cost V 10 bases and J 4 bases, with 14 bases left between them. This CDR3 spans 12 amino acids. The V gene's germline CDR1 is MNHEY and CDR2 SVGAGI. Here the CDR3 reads CATNRGGYEQYF. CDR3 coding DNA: TGTGCCACCAACAGGGGGGGGTACGAGCAGTACTTC.

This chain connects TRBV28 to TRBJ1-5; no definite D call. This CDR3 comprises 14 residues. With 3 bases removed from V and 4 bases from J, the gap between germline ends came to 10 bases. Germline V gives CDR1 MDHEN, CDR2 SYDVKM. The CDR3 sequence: CASSLLSGNQPQHF. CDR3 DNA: TGTGCCAGCAGTTTGCTCTCAGGAAATCAGCCCCAGCATTTT. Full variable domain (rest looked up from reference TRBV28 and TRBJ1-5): DVKVTQSSRYLVKRTGEKVFLECVQDMDHENMFWYRQDPGLGLRLIYFSYDVKMKEKGDIPEGYSVSREKKERFSLILESASTNQTSMYLCASSLLSGNQPQHFGDGTRLSIL.

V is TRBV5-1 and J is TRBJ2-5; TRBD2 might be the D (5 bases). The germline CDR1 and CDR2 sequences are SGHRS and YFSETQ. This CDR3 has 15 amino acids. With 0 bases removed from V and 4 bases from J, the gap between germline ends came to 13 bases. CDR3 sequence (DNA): TGCGCCAGCAGCTTGGACCCTGGGAGCGGAGAGACCCAGTACTTC. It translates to CASSLDPGSGETQYF.

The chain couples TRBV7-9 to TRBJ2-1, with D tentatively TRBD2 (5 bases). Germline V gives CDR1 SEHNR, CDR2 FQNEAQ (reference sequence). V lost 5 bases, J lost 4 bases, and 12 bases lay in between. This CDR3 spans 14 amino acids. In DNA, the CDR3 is TGTGCCAGCAGCCCGGGGTGGACTTACAATGAGCAGTTCTTC. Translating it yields CASSPGWTYNEQFF.

DNA for the CDR3: TGTGCCAGCAGCCGCCCGGGACCAAGAAGCGAGCAGTACTTC. The encoded protein is CASSRPGPRSEQYF. The chain recombines TRBV6-1 with TRBJ2-7; possibly TRBD1 or TRBD2 for D (5 bases each). This CDR3 has 14 amino acids. Germline-derived CDR1 and CDR2 are MNHNS and SASEGT. The germline V and J ends were trimmed by 6 bases and 6 bases, with 18 bases remaining between them.

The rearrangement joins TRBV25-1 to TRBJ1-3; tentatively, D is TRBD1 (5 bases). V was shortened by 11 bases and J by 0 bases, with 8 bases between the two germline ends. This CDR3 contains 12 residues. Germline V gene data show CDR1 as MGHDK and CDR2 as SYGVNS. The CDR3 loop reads CAATGSGNTIYF. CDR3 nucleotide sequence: TGTGCCGCAACAGGCTCTGGAAACACCATATATTTT.

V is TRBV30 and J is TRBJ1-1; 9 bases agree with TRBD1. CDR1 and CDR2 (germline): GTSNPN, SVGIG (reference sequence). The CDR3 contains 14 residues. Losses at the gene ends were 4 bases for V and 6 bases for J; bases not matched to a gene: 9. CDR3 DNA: TGTGCCTGGACTCAAGGGACAGGGCTCTCTGAAGCTTTCTTT. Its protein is CAWTQGTGLSEAFF.

The CDR3 protein is CASSVDIQGDYGYTF. CDR3 nucleotides: TGTGCCAGCAGCGTAGATATCCAAGGGGACTATGGCTACACCTTC. The J gene is TRBJ1-2, the V gene TRBV9; a weak D match, TRBD1 (5 bases). The CDR3 runs to 15 residues. Germline V gives CDR1 SGDLS, CDR2 YYNGEE. V lost 0 bases to trimming and J lost 3 bases, with 12 bases between them. Together with reference TRBV9 and TRBJ1-2, the CDR3 gives the full variable domain: DSGVTQTPKHLITATGQRVTLRCSPRSGDLSVYWYQQSLDQGLQFLIQYYNGEERAKGNILERFSAQQFPDLHSELNLSSLELGDSALYFCASSVDIQGDYGYTFGSGTRLTVV.

The CDR3 sequence is CASSEWGGGLREQYF. In DNA form, the CDR3 reads TGCGCCAGCAGTGAGTGGGGCGGGGGGCTACGGGAGCAGTACTTC. The chain employs TRBV10-2 and TRBJ2-5; the match to TRBD2 covers 8 bases. V was pared by 1 base and J by 11 bases, with 12 bases of the junction left unmatched. Germline loops: CDR1 WSHSY, CDR2 SAAADI. CDR3 length: 15 residues.

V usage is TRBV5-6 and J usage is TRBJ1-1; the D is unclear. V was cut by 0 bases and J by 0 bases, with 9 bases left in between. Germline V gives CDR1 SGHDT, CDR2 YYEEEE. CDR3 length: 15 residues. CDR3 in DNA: TGTGCCAGCAGCTTGGACGGCAGGATGAACACTGAAGCTTTCTTT. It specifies CASSLDGRMNTEAFF. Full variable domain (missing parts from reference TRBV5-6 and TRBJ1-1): DAGVTQSPTHLIKTRGQQVTLRCSPKSGHDTVSWYQQALGQGPQFIFQYYEEEERQRGNFPDRFSGHQFPNYSSELNVNALLLGDSALYLCASSLDGRMNTEAFFGQGTRLTVV.

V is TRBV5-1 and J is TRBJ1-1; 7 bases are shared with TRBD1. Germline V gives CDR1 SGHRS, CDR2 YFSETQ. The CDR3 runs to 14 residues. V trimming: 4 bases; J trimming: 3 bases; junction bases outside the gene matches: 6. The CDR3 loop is CASSPQGLYTEAFF. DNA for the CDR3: TGCGCCAGCAGCCCACAGGGGCTATACACTGAAGCTTTCTTT.

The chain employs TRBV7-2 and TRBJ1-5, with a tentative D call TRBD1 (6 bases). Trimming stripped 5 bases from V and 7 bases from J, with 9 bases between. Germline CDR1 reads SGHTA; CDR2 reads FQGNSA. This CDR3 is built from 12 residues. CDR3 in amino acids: CASSRGGQPQHF. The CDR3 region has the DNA TGTGCCAGCAGCCGAGGGGGACAGCCCCAGCATTTT.

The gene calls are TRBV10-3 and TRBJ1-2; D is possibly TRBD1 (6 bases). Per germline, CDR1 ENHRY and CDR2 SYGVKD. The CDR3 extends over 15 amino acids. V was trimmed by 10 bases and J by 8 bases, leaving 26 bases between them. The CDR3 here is CATQSGAGRSYGYTF. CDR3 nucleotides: TGTGCCACCCAGTCGGGGGCAGGGAGGAGTTACGGCTACACCTTC.

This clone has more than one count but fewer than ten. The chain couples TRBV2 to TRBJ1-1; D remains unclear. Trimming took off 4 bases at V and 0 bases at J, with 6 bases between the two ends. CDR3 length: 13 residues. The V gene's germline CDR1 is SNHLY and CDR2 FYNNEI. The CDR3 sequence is CASSVSLNTEAFF. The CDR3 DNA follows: TGTGCCAGCAGTGTCAGTCTGAACACTGAAGCTTTCTTT.

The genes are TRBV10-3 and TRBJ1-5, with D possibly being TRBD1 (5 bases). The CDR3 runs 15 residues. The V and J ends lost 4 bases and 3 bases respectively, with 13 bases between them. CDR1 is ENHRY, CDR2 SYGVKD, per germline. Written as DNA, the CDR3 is TGTGCCATCAGTGGTCGTTCCGGGGCCAATCAGCCCCAGCATTTT. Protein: CAISGRSGANQPQHF.

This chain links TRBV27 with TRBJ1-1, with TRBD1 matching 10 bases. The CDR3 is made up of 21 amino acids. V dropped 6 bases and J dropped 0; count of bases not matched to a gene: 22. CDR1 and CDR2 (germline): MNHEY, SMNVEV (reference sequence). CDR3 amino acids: CASRRINRDRGLKRLNTEAFF. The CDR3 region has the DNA TGTGCCAGCAGACGAATCAACCGGGACAGGGGTTTAAAGCGTCTGAACACTGAAGCTTTCTTT.

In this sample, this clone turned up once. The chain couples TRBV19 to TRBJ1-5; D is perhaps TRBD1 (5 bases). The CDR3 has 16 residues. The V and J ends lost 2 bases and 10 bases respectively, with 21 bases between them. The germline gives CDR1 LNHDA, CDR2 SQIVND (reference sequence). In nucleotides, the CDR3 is TGTGCCAGTAGTATAAGACGGGGCCCGCTGGTTGAACCCCAGCATTTT. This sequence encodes CASSIRRGPLVEPQHF.

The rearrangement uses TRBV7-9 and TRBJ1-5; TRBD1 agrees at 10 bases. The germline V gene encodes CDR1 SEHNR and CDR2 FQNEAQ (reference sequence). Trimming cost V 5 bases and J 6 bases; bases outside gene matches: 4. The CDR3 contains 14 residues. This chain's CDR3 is CASSLGQGGQPQHF. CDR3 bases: TGTGCCAGCAGCCTAGGACAGGGGGGTCAGCCCCAGCATTTT.

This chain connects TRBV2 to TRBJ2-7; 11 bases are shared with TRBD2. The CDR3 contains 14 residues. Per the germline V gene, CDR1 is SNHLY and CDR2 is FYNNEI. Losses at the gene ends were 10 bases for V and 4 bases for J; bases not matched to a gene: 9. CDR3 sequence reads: CATRFSGGAYEQYF. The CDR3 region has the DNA TGTGCCACCCGCTTTAGCGGGGGGGCGTACGAGCAGTACTTC.

This CDR3 is CAWSAGSEYNEQFF. CDR3 DNA: TGTGCCTGGAGTGCCGGGAGTGAATACAATGAGCAGTTCTTC. V usage is TRBV30 and J usage is TRBJ2-1; TRBD2 is a possible D gene (6 bases). The CDR3 length is 14 residues. CDR1 and CDR2 from the germline V gene are GTSNPN and SVGIG (reference sequence). V was clipped by 1 base and J by 4 bases, with 11 bases between them.